The rows below give T cell receptor beta chains drawn from one sample of a study of shared clonotypes between healthy human individuals. Libraries were prepared by immunoSEQ multiplex PCR; TCRdb keeps only in-frame clonotypes and omits some of them. The repertoire holds about 470,000 clones, with 79% as singletons. The sequencing input was PBMCs. The origin of the receptors is a woman aged 35 to 49 in good health. Some clones in this sample may be carry-over from other donors' samples. CDR3s include the opening cysteine and the closing phenylalanine or tryptophan. D genes are given only for firm matches. Expanded clones are given a class, and other clones once, few, many or no size at all.

d_call,j_call,clone_size,v_call,cdr3_nt,cdr3_aa
-,TRBJ2-2,-,TRBV10-3,TGTGCCATCAGTGAGGGGCCCGGGGAGCTGTTTTTT,CAISEGPGELFF
-,TRBJ1-4,-,TRBV7-2,TGTGCCAGCAGCTTAGTGGAACGGCCAAAGAAACTGTTTTTT,CASSLVERPKKLFF
TRBD1,TRBJ1-3,-,TRBV2,TGTGCCAGCAGAAGGGACAGCCCTTCTGGAAACACCATATATTTT,CASRRDSPSGNTIYF
-,TRBJ2-2,-,TRBV2,TGTGCCAGCACTTATACCGGGGAGCTGTTTTTT,CASTYTGELFF
-,TRBJ2-1,-,TRBV20-1,TGCAGTGCTAGTCAAGGGTATGAGCAGTTCTTC,CSASQGYEQFF
-,TRBJ2-1,-,TRBV7-8,-,CASSLALVAGGIFF
TRBD2,TRBJ2-5,-,TRBV4-3,TGCGCCAGCAGCCAAGAGTCTAGCGGGAGGGGGGAGACCCAGTACTTC,CASSQESSGRGETQYF
-,TRBJ1-4,-,TRBV28,TGTGCCAGCAGCCCCGGGACCTCAAAAGAAAAACTGTTTTTT,CASSPGTSKEKLFF
-,TRBJ1-1,few,TRBV2,TGTGCCAGCAAACAGACGAACACTGAAGCTTTCTTT,CASKQTNTEAFF
TRBD2,TRBJ2-1,once,TRBV6-1,TGTGCCAGCAGTACTAGCGGCTTATACAATGAGCAGTTCTTC,CASSTSGLYNEQFF
-,TRBJ1-3,-,TRBV28,TGTGCCAGCAGTTTACCCCAGGGCGGGGTTGGAAACACCATATATTTT,CASSLPQGGVGNTIYF
TRBD1,TRBJ1-2,once,TRBV28,TGTGCCAGCAGATCCCCCGGGACAGGGGAAGGCCGGTCTGGCTACACCTTC,CASRSPGTGEGRSGYTF
-,TRBJ2-7,-,TRBV11-3,TGTGCCAGCAGCCCCCGGGGGGCGGGAGACCCCTACGAGCAGTACTTC,CASSPRGAGDPYEQYF
-,TRBJ1-1,-,TRBV7-9,TGTGCCAGCAGCGAAGGGGAGGCCAACACTGAAGCTTTCTTT,CASSEGEANTEAFF
TRBD2,TRBJ2-5,-,TRBV9,TGTGCCAGCAGTCGGACTAGCGGACAAGAGACCCAGTACTTC,CASSRTSGQETQYF
TRBD1,TRBJ1-2,many,TRBV5-1,TGCGCCAGCAGCTTGGCAGGGACAGACTATGGCTACACCTTC,CASSLAGTDYGYTF
TRBD2,TRBJ2-1,once,TRBV19,TGTGCCAGTAGTATAACGGGAGGCCGTACCGAGCAGTTCTTC,CASSITGGRTEQFF
-,TRBJ1-1,-,TRBV25-1,TGTGCCAGCAGTGATAATTCGGCAGGGTGGGACACTGAAGCTTTCTTT,CASSDNSAGWDTEAFF
TRBD1,TRBJ1-1,-,TRBV10-3,TGTGCCATCACTATGGACAGGGCCGACACTGAAGCTTTCTTT,CAITMDRADTEAFF
-,TRBJ2-7,-,TRBV9,TGTGCCAGCAGCCTTTCGGGGACGGTCTACGGGCAGTACTTC,CASSLSGTVYGQYF
-,TRBJ1-5,-,TRBV21-1,TGTGCCAGCAGCAACTACAGGGATTATAGCAATCAGCCCCAGCATTTT,CASSNYRDYSNQPQHF
TRBD1,TRBJ2-1,-,TRBV19,TGTGCCAGTAGTATAGCCAGGGGGCAGTACAATGAGCAGTTCTTC,CASSIARGQYNEQFF
TRBD2,TRBJ2-3,-,TRBV7-2,TGTGCCAGCAGCTCCCTAGCGGGAGGCCCGCCCACGCAGTATTTT,CASSSLAGGPPTQYF
-,TRBJ2-7,-,TRBV27,TGTGCCAGCGGGTACGGGGTCGGCTACGAGCAGTACTTC,CASGYGVGYEQYF
-,TRBJ2-6,-,TRBV2,TGTGCCAGCAGGGGGGGTACTGGGGCCAACGTCCTGACTTTC,CASRGGTGANVLTF
-,TRBJ2-3,-,TRBV18,TGTGCCAGCTCACCCCTCGGGACAGATACGCAGTATTTT,CASSPLGTDTQYF
-,TRBJ1-2,-,TRBV6-1,TGTGCCAGCAGTAAACCTCAGGTCTATGGCTACACCTTC,CASSKPQVYGYTF
-,TRBJ2-3,-,TRBV27,TGTGCCAGCAGTTTTGGCAGTCGGGATACGCAGTATTTT,CASSFGSRDTQYF
-,TRBJ2-7,-,TRBV19,TGTGCCAGTAGTAGCAGAGCCTACGAGCAGTACTTC,CASSSRAYEQYF
-,TRBJ1-1,-,TRBV29-1,TGCAGCGTTGGGGAGCACCGCACTGAAGCTTTCTTT,CSVGEHRTEAFF
TRBD1,TRBJ2-6,-,TRBV5-1,TGCGCCAGCAGCTCGGACACAGGGGTGAGCGGGGCCAACGTCCTGACTTTC,CASSSDTGVSGANVLTF
-,TRBJ1-1,once,TRBV19,TGTGCCAGTAGTATAAGGGGGGGCGAAACTGAAGCTTTCTTT,CASSIRGGETEAFF
TRBD2,TRBJ2-1,-,TRBV7-9,TGTGCCAGCAGCTGGAGCGGGAGCGTTCGTAATGAGCAGTTCTTC,CASSWSGSVRNEQFF
TRBD1,TRBJ2-6,-,TRBV28,TGTGCCAGCAGTTCCCTGACAGGGGGACTCTCTGGGGCCAACGTCCTGACTTTC,CASSSLTGGLSGANVLTF
-,TRBJ2-5,-,TRBV11-2,TGTGCCAGCAGCTTAGGGGCGCAGGAGATGGAGACCCAGTACTTC,CASSLGAQEMETQYF
TRBD2,TRBJ2-1,few,TRBV5-1,TGCGCCAGCAGCGTACTAGCGGGAGGGGACAATGAGCAGTTCTTC,CASSVLAGGDNEQFF